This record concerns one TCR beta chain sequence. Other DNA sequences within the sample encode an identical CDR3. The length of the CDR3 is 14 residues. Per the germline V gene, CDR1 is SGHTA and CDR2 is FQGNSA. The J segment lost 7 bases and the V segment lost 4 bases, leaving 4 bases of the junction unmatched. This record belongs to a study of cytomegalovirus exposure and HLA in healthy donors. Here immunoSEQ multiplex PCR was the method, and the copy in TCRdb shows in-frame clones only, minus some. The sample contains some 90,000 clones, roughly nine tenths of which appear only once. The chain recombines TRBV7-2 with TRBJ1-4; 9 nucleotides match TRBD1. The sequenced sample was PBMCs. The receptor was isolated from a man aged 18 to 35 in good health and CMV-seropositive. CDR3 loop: CASSSGQGSEKLFF. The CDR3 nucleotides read TGTGCCAGCAGCTCGGGACAGGGAAGTGAAAAACTGTTTTTT. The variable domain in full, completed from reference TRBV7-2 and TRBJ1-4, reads GAGVSQSPSNKVTEKGKDVELRCDPISGHTALYWYRQSLGQGLEFLIYFQGNSAPDKSGLPSDRFSAERTGGSVSTLTIQRTQQEDSAVYLCASSSGQGSEKLFFGSGTQLSVL.